This TCR beta chain was profiled in a study of blood T cell repertoires in COVID-19. Germline CDR1 and CDR2: LNHDA and SQIVND (reference sequence). This CDR3 contains 12 residues. V was trimmed by 11 bases and J by 2 bases, leaving 12 bases between them. Clones were sequenced by immunoSEQ multiplex PCR, and TCRdb holds only the in-frame ones, with some missing. The data hold about 110,000 clones, with 70% to 75% observed a single time. This clone was detected a few times. This clonotype was obtained from a human donor with acute or convalescent COVID-19. The donor label of this sample is uncertain. The sample taken for sequencing was peripheral blood. The rearrangement links TRBV19 to TRBJ1-2, with D unclear. The CDR3 sequence: CAAASQNYGYTF. In DNA form, the CDR3 reads TGTGCCGCTGCCTCACAGAACTATGGCTACACCTTC.